This TCR beta chain was recovered during a study of blood T cell repertoires in COVID-19. Across the whole study: Researchers got acute and convalescent COVID-19 samples from the United States, Italy and Spain.

The CDR3 has 15 amino acids. V trimming: 7 bases; J trimming: 2 bases; junction bases outside the gene matches: 6. Germline V gene sequence: CDR1 ENHRY, CDR2 SYGVKD. The authors' processing: Reference gene primer amplification gave nucleated cell count estimates. TCRdb keeps only in-frame clones here, not all; method: immunoSEQ multiplex PCR. V and J calls and clone size are those listed in that table; D and trimming were worked out from the DNA. The sample has about 380,000 clones; approximately 90% are singletons. Participants were aged about 18 to 100 years from around 26 US areas. In Cohort 3, a recovered donor had either two negative PCRs, clearance, or symptom resolution.

V and J are TRBV10-3 and TRBJ1-3; 9 bases align to TRBD1. Sequences were obtained from PBMCs or T cells enriched from blood (not recorded which). This sequence was found in a woman under 30 who had recovered from COVID-19. Here the CDR3 reads CAITGDREAGNTIYF. As DNA, the CDR3 is TGTGCCATCACCGGGGACAGGGAGGCTGGAAACACCATATATTTT.